This TCR beta chain was sequenced during a study of T-cell reconstitution after alpha-beta-depleted transplantation in children. Study-wide findings and caveats: After transplant, high TCRbeta diversity at day 60 in some patients arose from surviving recipient T cells and thymic progenitors. One year after transplant, T-cell counts and diversity came mostly from newly produced T cells. Reportedly, only several hundred clones from non-depleted graft cells drove alpha-beta T-cell counts at about two months.

Unique molecular identifiers featured in how the TCRbeta library was prepared. TCRdb reanalysed the PCR reads using MiXCR and keeps one entry per CDR3 protein. Of a few hundred thousand distinct CDR3 sequences in the sample, around a tenth were seen once. The germline gives CDR1 SGHDT, CDR2 YYEEEE. The ends were cut back, 4 bases at V and 7 bases at J, with 11 bases in the middle. The CDR3 extends over 13 amino acids. This clonotype showed up many times. The antigen remains undetermined. The chain is built from TRBV5-6 and TRBJ2-2; the D gene could be TRBD1 or TRBD2 (5 bases each). This clonotype was sampled from a boy in the first two years of life with acute myeloid leukemia, due to receive a stem cell transplant. This sample comprised PBMCs, obtained before TCRalphabeta/CD19-depleted stem cell transplant. This CDR3 is CASSRDPFGELFF. DNA of the CDR3: TGTGCCAGCAGCCGGGACCCCTTCGGGGAGCTGTTTTTT.